The present T cell receptor (beta chain) was sequenced within a study of T cells after posttransplantation cyclophosphamide. This CDR3 is built from 13 residues. Trimming took off 3 bases at V and 7 bases at J, with 10 bases between the two ends. Germline V gene sequence: CDR1 MNHNS, CDR2 SASEGT. Whole-study results and caveats: Recipient CMV seropositivity and CMV reactivation strongly tracked TRB clonality. Donor-recipient repertoire similarity was low at 1-2 months, rising over year one. Tissue-infiltrating T cells from skin or gut overlapped little with blood T cells.

Measured with immunoSEQ multiplex PCR; TCRdb has only the in-frame clones, and not every one. The sample records approximately 32,000 clones, about 90% being singletons. A remark on this clone: Its antigen remains unknown.

The sample was PBMCs. This TCR was recovered from a woman aged 40 to 55 with a blood cancer, CMV-positive, and with a related stem cell donor. The chain uses TRBV6-1 and TRBJ1-5; D gene ambiguous. DNA for the CDR3: TGTGCCAGCAGTGACCTCAGGTGGCAGCCCCAGCATTTT. The encoded protein is CASSDLRWQPQHF.